One and the same sample provided the 5 T cell receptor beta chains below, sequenced in a study of T cells after yellow fever vaccination. TCRdb re-called the 5' RACE reads through MiXCR, storing one row per CDR3 protein. The sample records about 260,000 distinct CDR3 sequences, more than 3.5% being singletons. Sequencing used PBMCs, obtained 15 days after the yellow fever booster vaccination. All receptors come from a man aged 18 to 35 who received the YFV17D yellow fever vaccine.

Many counts were recorded for this clonotype. The CDR3 region is CASTRGDATEAFF. In DNA, the CDR3 is TGTGCCAGCACCCGGGGGGATGCCACTGAAGCTTTCTTT. The chain is built from TRBV3-1 and TRBJ1-1; D perhaps matches TRBD1 (5 bases). This CDR3 has 13 residues. V lost 7 bases, J lost 4 bases, and 13 bases lay in between. Germline CDR1 and CDR2: LGHDT and YNNKEL (reference sequence).

This clonotype occurred many times. CDR3: CASSPDSTEAFF. The CDR3 DNA sequence: TGTGCCAGCAGCCCAGACAGCACTGAAGCTTTCTTT. J is TRBJ1-1 and V is TRBV7-9, with D tentatively TRBD1 (5 bases). With 5 bases removed from V and 4 bases from J, the gap between germline ends came to 8 bases. This CDR3 has 12 amino acids. CDR1 is SEHNR, CDR2 FQNEAQ, per germline (reference sequence).

V usage is TRBV5-1 and J usage is TRBJ2-1; D may correspond to TRBD1 or TRBD2 (5 bases each). Germline V gives CDR1 SGHRS, CDR2 YFSETQ. There are 18 residues in the CDR3. V was pared by 4 bases and J by 4 bases, with 24 bases between. CDR3 region: CASSQTTQTGPPYNEQFF. The CDR3 nucleotides read TGCGCCAGCAGCCAAACTACCCAGACGGGACCGCCATACAATGAGCAGTTCTTC.

The table lists this clonotype with many counts. The CDR3 loop is CSPRDRFSYEQYF. CDR3 in DNA: TGCAGTCCGCGGGACCGCTTCTCCTACGAGCAGTACTTC. This chain joins TRBV20-1 and TRBJ2-7, with a weak D call TRBD2 (6 bases). Trimming pared 8 bases from V and 0 bases from J, leaving 14 bases between. The CDR3 sequence is 13 residues long. The germline V gene encodes CDR1 DFQATT and CDR2 SNEGSKA (reference sequence).

This clonotype was detected many times. The rearrangement links TRBV7-9 to TRBJ1-1; D gene ambiguous. This CDR3 comprises 14 residues. Trimming stripped 5 bases from V and 0 bases from J, with 10 bases between. Germline CDR1 SEHNR, CDR2 FQNEAQ (reference sequence). The CDR3 reads CASSHTGMNTEAFF. CDR3 nucleotides: TGTGCCAGCAGCCACACGGGGATGAACACTGAAGCTTTCTTT.